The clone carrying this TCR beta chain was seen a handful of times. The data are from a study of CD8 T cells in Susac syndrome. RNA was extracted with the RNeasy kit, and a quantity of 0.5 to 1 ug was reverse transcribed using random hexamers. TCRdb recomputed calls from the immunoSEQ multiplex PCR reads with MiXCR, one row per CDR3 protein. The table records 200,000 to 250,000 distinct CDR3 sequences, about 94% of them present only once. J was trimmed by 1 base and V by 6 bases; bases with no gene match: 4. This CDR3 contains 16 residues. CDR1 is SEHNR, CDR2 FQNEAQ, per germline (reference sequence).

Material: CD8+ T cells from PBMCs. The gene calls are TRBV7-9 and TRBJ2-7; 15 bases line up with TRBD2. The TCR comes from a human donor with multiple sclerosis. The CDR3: CASSSGLAGGSYEQYF. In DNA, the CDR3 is TGTGCCAGCAGTTCGGGACTAGCGGGAGGTTCCTACGAGCAGTACTTC. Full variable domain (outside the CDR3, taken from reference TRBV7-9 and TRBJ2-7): DTGVSQNPRHKITKRGQNVTFRCDPISEHNRLYWYRQTLGQGPEFLTYFQNEAQLEKSRLLSDRFSAERPKGSFSTLEIQRTEQGDSAMYLCASSSGLAGGSYEQYFGPGTRLTVT.